Each of the 25 T cell receptor beta chains below was sequenced from the same sample in a study of shared clonotypes between healthy human individuals. Libraries were prepared by immunoSEQ multiplex PCR; TCRdb keeps only in-frame clonotypes and omits some of them. Of 2 million to 2.5 million clones listed, 85% to 95% were seen once; the top ten hold 0.1% to 0.15%. Sequencing was done on a sample of naive CD4+ T cells sorted from blood. This sample's subset: CD45RA+ positively selected. The origin of the receptors is a man aged 18 to 35 in good health.

The rearrangement links TRBV14 to TRBJ1-6; possible D gene TRBD1, 5 bases. Germline CDR1 is SGHDN and CDR2 is FVKESK. The germline V and J ends were trimmed by 1 base and 9 bases, with 13 bases remaining between them. The CDR3 extends over 15 amino acids. The CDR3, as DNA: TGTGCCAGCAGCCAAGGCTGGCAGGGAGGTTCACCCCTCCACTTT. Translated: CASSQGWQGGSPLHF.

A single count supports this clone. The chain is built from TRBV5-3 and TRBJ2-7; possibly TRBD1 for D (8 bases). TRBV5-3 is sorted into the ORF group, with uncertain function. The CDR3 is 19 amino acids. V dropped 4 bases and J dropped 2 bases, with 28 bases sitting between them. The CDR3: CARSPARTGSLADTYEQYF. The DNA of the CDR3 is TGTGCCAGAAGCCCGGCCAGGACAGGGAGCCTAGCGGACACCTACGAGCAGTACTTC.

V usage is TRBV7-9 and J usage is TRBJ2-7; perhaps D is TRBD1 or TRBD2 (5 bases each). The V and J ends lost 3 bases and 3 bases respectively, with 9 bases between them. CDR1 and CDR2 from the germline V gene are SEHNR and FQNEAQ (reference sequence). There are 13 residues in the CDR3. The CDR3 region has the DNA TGTGCCAGCAGCTTTGAGGGGATCTACGAGCAGTACTTC. This codes for CASSFEGIYEQYF.

The chain recombines TRBV9 with TRBJ2-3; 9 nucleotides agree with TRBD2. The ends lost 0 bases at V and 2 bases at J; junction bases unmatched: 4. The germline CDR1 and CDR2 sequences are SGDLS and YYNGEE. The CDR3 contains 16 residues. CDR3 nucleotide sequence: TGTGCCAGCAGCGTAGAGGTAGCGGGGGTCACAGATACGCAGTATTTT. Its translation is CASSVEVAGVTDTQYF. The whole variable domain, filled in from reference TRBV9 and TRBJ2-3, reads DSGVTQTPKHLITATGQRVTLRCSPRSGDLSVYWYQQSLDQGLQFLIQYYNGEERAKGNILERFSAQQFPDLHSELNLSSLELGDSALYFCASSVEVAGVTDTQYFGPGTRLTVL.

V and J are TRBV28 and TRBJ1-4, with D perhaps TRBD1 (6 bases). The germline CDR1 and CDR2 sequences are MDHEN and SYDVKM. This CDR3 is 14 amino acids long. V was trimmed by 3 bases and J by 8 bases, leaving 13 bases between them. CDR3 region: CASSLQGGQEKLFF. The CDR3 region has the DNA TGTGCCAGCAGTTTGCAGGGAGGACAGGAAAAACTGTTTTTT.

A single count supports this clone. The rearrangement links TRBV18 to TRBJ1-1; perhaps TRBD1 as D (5 bases). Trimming stripped 4 bases from V and 1 base from J, with 19 bases between. In germline, CDR1 is KGHSH, CDR2 LQKENI. The CDR3 extends over 17 amino acids. The CDR3 loop is CASSLFGALNTNTEAFF. CDR3 bases: TGTGCCAGCTCACTCTTCGGGGCCCTCAATACGAACACTGAAGCTTTCTTT.

The chain has TRBV6-1 and TRBJ2-2; the D is unclear. Germline lookup yields CDR1 MNHNS and CDR2 SASEGT. The CDR3 runs 15 residues. Trimming pared 2 bases from V and 2 bases from J, leaving 9 bases between. CDR3 region: CASSENSINTGELFF. CDR3 nucleotide sequence: TGTGCCAGCAGTGAAAACTCAATTAACACCGGGGAGCTGTTTTTT.

This clone has a single count. The rearrangement links TRBV28 to TRBJ2-1, with D tentatively TRBD2 (6 bases). Deletions cut 3 bases from V and 9 bases from J, with 18 bases between. The CDR3 is 15 amino acids. Germline CDR1 is MDHEN and CDR2 is SYDVKM. For the CDR3, the DNA is TGTGCCAGCAGTTTGGGGGACTCCACATCTACTGAGCAGTTCTTC. Translation: CASSLGDSTSTEQFF.

Here the CDR3 DNA reads TGTGCCAGCAGTAGGACAGGTACGTGGCAGCCCCAGCATTTT. Translating gives CASSRTGTWQPQHF. The rearrangement uses TRBV6-1 and TRBJ1-5; 7 nucleotides match TRBD1. Germline V gives CDR1 MNHNS, CDR2 SASEGT. J was trimmed by 7 bases and V by 5 bases; bases with no gene match: 8. This CDR3 has 14 amino acids.

On this clone: Other nucleotide sequences from this sample produce the same CDR3. The V call is TRBV5-1, the J call TRBJ1-2, with 7 nucleotides matching TRBD1. CDR3 length: 14 amino acids. V was pared by 1 base and J by 2 bases, with 2 bases of the junction left unmatched. Germline V gives CDR1 SGHRS, CDR2 YFSETQ. CDR3: CASSLTTGNYGYTF. CDR3 in DNA: TGCGCCAGCAGCTTGACGACAGGGAACTATGGCTACACCTTC.

The J gene is TRBJ2-2, the V gene TRBV9, with 9 nucleotides matching TRBD2. The CDR3 is 16 amino acids. The V gene's germline CDR1 is SGDLS and CDR2 YYNGEE. Trimming took 0 bases from V and 1 from J; bases not matched to a gene: 1. The CDR3 spells CASSVGAGGNTGELFF. In nucleotides, the CDR3 is TGTGCCAGCAGCGTAGGAGCGGGAGGGAACACCGGGGAGCTGTTTTTT.

Ten or more counts support this clone. The gene calls are TRBV6-6 and TRBJ1-2; D gene unclear. The length of the CDR3 is 14 residues. The ends were cut back, 8 bases at V and 1 base at J, with 14 bases in the middle. Germline V gene sequence: CDR1 MNHNY, CDR2 SVGAGI (reference sequence). The CDR3 spells CASEFAGINYGYTF. DNA for the CDR3: TGTGCCAGCGAATTTGCAGGTATTAACTATGGCTACACCTTC.

The chain joins TRBV6-1 to TRBJ1-2; D is unclear. V shed 4 bases and J shed 8 bases, with 5 bases lying between them. Germline CDR1 and CDR2: MNHNS and SASEGT. The CDR3 runs to 10 residues. The DNA for the CDR3 is TGTGCCAGCAGTGGAGAGGGCTACACCTTC. Amino acid sequence: CASSGEGYTF.

The gene calls are TRBV5-6 and TRBJ1-6, with TRBD1 identical over 8 bases. Unmatched junction bases numbered 12, after V lost 4 bases and J lost 6 bases. The CDR3 has 17 residues. Germline CDR1 SGHDT, CDR2 YYEEEE. CDR3 region: CASSADRGVWINSPLHF. CDR3 nucleotide sequence: TGTGCCAGCAGCGCTGACAGGGGCGTATGGATTAATTCACCCCTCCACTTT.

The chain links TRBV11-2 to TRBJ1-2; maybe TRBD1 (5 bases). This CDR3 is 19 amino acids long. V dropped 0 bases and J dropped 5 bases, with 25 bases sitting between them. CDR1 is SGHAT and CDR2 is FQNNGV in the germline V gene. The CDR3 is CASSLEGRQWPAAFYGYTF. In DNA form, the CDR3 reads TGTGCCAGCAGCTTAGAGGGGCGACAATGGCCAGCTGCCTTTTATGGCTACACCTTC.

A note on this clone: This specimen includes other DNA sequences encoding the same CDR3. The chain joins TRBV5-4 to TRBJ2-7; TRBD2 matches 11 bases. Germline V lookup: CDR1 SGHNT, CDR2 YYREEE (reference sequence). The ends lost 3 bases at V and 4 bases at J; junction bases unmatched: 3. The CDR3 sequence is 14 residues long. The CDR3 DNA sequence: TGTGCCAGCAGCTCTGGACTAGCGGGTTACGAGCAGTACTTC. Its translation: CASSSGLAGYEQYF.

This sequence joins TRBV27 and TRBJ1-1; TRBD1 agrees at 11 bases. Trimming removed 4 bases from V and 5 bases from J; junction bases left unmatched: 6. This CDR3 spans 15 amino acids. Germline values: CDR1 MNHEY, CDR2 SMNVEV (reference sequence). The CDR3 loop reads CASSWAGTGGTEAFF. The CDR3 DNA reads as TGTGCCAGCAGTTGGGCCGGGACAGGGGGAACTGAAGCTTTCTTT.

The chain is built from TRBV5-4 and TRBJ1-2; perhaps TRBD1 as D (5 bases). The V end lost 4 bases, the J end lost 0 bases, and 16 bases lay between the germline ends. The CDR3 contains 16 residues. Germline CDR1 and CDR2: SGHNT and YYREEE (reference sequence). The CDR3 sequence is CASSGHEGLANYGYTF. Here the CDR3 DNA reads TGTGCCAGCAGCGGCCATGAGGGGTTAGCTAACTATGGCTACACCTTC.

The genes are TRBV28 and TRBJ2-1; 8 nucleotides line up with TRBD1. Per the germline V gene, CDR1 is MDHEN and CDR2 is SYDVKM. The CDR3 is made up of 15 amino acids. V was pared by 3 bases and J by 7 bases, with 8 bases of the junction left unmatched. CDR3 nucleotide sequence: TGTGCCAGCAGTTTCCTGGACAGGGCAGGGAATGAGCAGTTCTTC. Translating gives CASSFLDRAGNEQFF.

The chain links TRBV7-2 to TRBJ2-1; 8 bases match TRBD2. Germline-derived CDR1 and CDR2 are SGHTA and FQGNSA. This CDR3 contains 12 residues. The CDR3 reads CASGVQNNEQFF. The CDR3 region has the DNA TGTGCTAGCGGGGTACAAAACAATGAGCAGTTCTTC.

This chain connects TRBV2 to TRBJ2-3; 9 bases align to TRBD2. CDR1 and CDR2 from the germline V gene are SNHLY and FYNNEI. The trim removed 5 bases at V and 4 bases at J, leaving 13 bases unmatched. The CDR3 covers 17 residues. CDR3 nucleotide sequence: TGTGCCAGCAGTTTAACCGGAGCGGGAGGTTGGGCAGATACGCAGTATTTT. Translating gives CASSLTGAGGWADTQYF.

The chain recombines TRBV2 with TRBJ2-2; TRBD2 matches 8 bases. The CDR3 is 17 amino acids. With 5 bases clipped from V and 4 bases from J, the junction kept 12 bases outside the gene matches. Germline loops: CDR1 SNHLY, CDR2 FYNNEI. For the CDR3, the DNA is TGTGCCAGCAGTCACGCGGGGGCGGGAGGCGGCACCGGGGAGCTGTTTTTT. It translates to CASSHAGAGGGTGELFF. Full variable domain (missing parts from reference TRBV2 and TRBJ2-2): EPEVTQTPSHQVTQMGQEVILRCVPISNHLYFYWYRQILGQKVEFLVSFYNNEISEKSEIFDDQFSVERPDGSNFTLKIRSTKLEDSAMYFCASSHAGAGGGTGELFFGEGSRLTVL.

This clone was detected only once. This rearrangement joins TRBV7-2 to TRBJ2-2; 8 bases fit TRBD2. CDR3 length equals 16 residues. The trim removed 0 bases at V and 4 bases at J, leaving 4 bases unmatched. CDR1 and CDR2 from the germline V gene are SGHTA and FQGNSA. The chain's CDR3 is CASSLAATSATGELFF. The CDR3 DNA follows: TGTGCCAGCAGCTTAGCGGCGACTAGCGCCACCGGGGAGCTGTTTTTT. Using reference TRBV7-2 and TRBJ2-2 for the parts outside the CDR3, the full variable domain is GAGVSQSPSNKVTEKGKDVELRCDPISGHTALYWYRQSLGQGLEFLIYFQGNSAPDKSGLPSDRFSAERTGGSVSTLTIQRTQQEDSAVYLCASSLAATSATGELFFGEGSRLTVL.

The rearrangement joins TRBV15 to TRBJ2-7, with D possibly matching TRBD1 (5 bases). The V and J ends lost 3 bases and 3 bases respectively, with 9 bases between them. Germline values: CDR1 LNHNV, CDR2 YYDKDF (reference sequence). The CDR3 loop spans 13 amino acids. The CDR3 coding sequence is TGTGCCACCAGCAGGGACACCGACTACGAGCAGTACTTC. This translates into CATSRDTDYEQYF.

The chain combines TRBV30 with TRBJ2-1; 10 bases fit TRBD2. Germline values: CDR1 GTSNPN, CDR2 SVGIG (reference sequence). The CDR3 contains 16 residues. The V and J ends lost 0 bases and 4 bases, in that order; junction bases with no gene match: 6. CDR3 protein: CAWSVRAGGDYNEQFF. The CDR3 nucleotides are TGTGCCTGGAGTGTAAGAGCGGGGGGGGATTACAATGAGCAGTTCTTC.